This T cell receptor (beta chain) emerged from a study of a mutant IDH1 vaccine in newly diagnosed glioma (dated by TCRdb to the early 2020s). About the full investigation: Eight vaccinations were administered to patients in weeks 1, 3, 5, 7, 11, 15, 19 and 23, corresponding to visits V03 through V10. Vaccination started 4-6 weeks after radiotherapy alone, or was given together with temozolomide cycles in the groups whose treatment included chemotherapy. Of the 32 patients who were treated, about 60% were male and about 40% were female, and the mean age was around 41 years. Prior to enrollment, standard therapy consisting of radiotherapy alone, temozolomide alone, or radiochemotherapy with temozolomide had been administered to patients, with the combination being received by most patients. Peripheral blood was collected at six visits: V03 (baseline), V05, V07, V10, V12 and V13. For exploratory analyses, longitudinal TCRB deep sequencing was carried out in roughly 25 treated patients wherever samples were available.

V was cut back by 2 bases and J by 8 bases, leaving a gap of 12 bases between them. For CDR1 and CDR2, the germline V gene lists MNHEY and SVGAGI. From cysteine to phenylalanine, the CDR3 is 14 amino acids long. The entry retains the CDR3 DNA only, 42 bases that are in frame from base 1. Overall results and qualifications from the work: According to the authors, sample limitations meant that analyses of patient blood samples could not be reproduced. Pseudoprogression seemed to be unrelated to changes in the top peripheral T cell clonotypes found by TCRB sequencing. Selection of PBMC samples for TCRB deep sequencing was based on availability. Immune responses induced by the vaccine were seen in 90% to 95% of patients across multiple MHC alleles.

This specimen's time point label, interpreted: week 5, during vaccination. Every vaccine dose consisted of 300 ug of a 20-mer mutant IDH1 peptide in Montanide, administered subcutaneously together with topical imiquimod. Newly diagnosed WHO grade 3 or 4 IDH1-mutant astrocytomas showing loss of nuclear ATRX were present in the donors. The samples were drawn from NOA16, a multicentre, single-arm, open-label phase I trial in Germany that tested a mutant IDH1 peptide vaccine in humans for the first time. Genomic DNA for TCRB sequencing was isolated from EDTA blood with the DNeasy Blood and Tissue Kit. About this clone itself: Which antigen it targets is not known. It has no much larger one-base neighbor in the sample; base qualities were not kept.

Library method: the immunoSEQ multiplex PCR assay. The hsTCRB Kit was used according to the manufacturer's protocol to amplify rearranged TCR beta chain sequences. Sequencing of TCRB libraries was carried out on an Illumina MiSeq. The paper's processing steps were these. The kit vendor's proprietary platform handled demultiplexing, trimming and gene mapping. TCRdb holds this immuneACCESS table with in-frame rearrangements only. Some clones are missing; in checked studies, unresolved V genes explain under half, and the rest has no known cause. V and J calls and clone size come straight from that table; D and trimming were deduced from the DNA. The sample table contains just under 80,000 clones; only one count was recorded for roughly 90% of them. Just over 0.55% of the sample goes to the ten largest clones.

The TCR originated in a woman aged 45-65 years with glioma. The chain is encoded by TRBV6-5 joined to TRBJ1-4; TRBD1 is possibly the D segment (5 matching bases). The specimen was PBMCs, collected from a glioma patient whose treatment included an IDH1 peptide vaccine. The CDR3 reads as follows: CASSYGGSSEKLFF. The nucleotide sequence reads as follows: TGTGCCAGCAGTTACGGGGGGTCGTCGGAAAAACTGTTTTTT.